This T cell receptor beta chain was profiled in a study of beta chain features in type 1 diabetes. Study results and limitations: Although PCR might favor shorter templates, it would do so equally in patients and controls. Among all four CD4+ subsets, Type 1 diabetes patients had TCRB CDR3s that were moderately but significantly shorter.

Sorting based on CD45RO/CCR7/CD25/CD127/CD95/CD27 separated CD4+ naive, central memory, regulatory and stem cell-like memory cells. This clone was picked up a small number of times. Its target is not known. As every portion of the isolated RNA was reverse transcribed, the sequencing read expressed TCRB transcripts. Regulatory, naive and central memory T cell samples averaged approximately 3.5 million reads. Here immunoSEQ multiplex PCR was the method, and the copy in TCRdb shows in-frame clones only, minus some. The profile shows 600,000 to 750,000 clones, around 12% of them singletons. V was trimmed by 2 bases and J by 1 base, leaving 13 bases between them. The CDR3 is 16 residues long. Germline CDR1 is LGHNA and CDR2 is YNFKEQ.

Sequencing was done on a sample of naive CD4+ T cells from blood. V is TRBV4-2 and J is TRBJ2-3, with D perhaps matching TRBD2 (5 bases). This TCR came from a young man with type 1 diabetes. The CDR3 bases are TGTGCCAGCAGCCAAAACGGGATGTTGGGCACAGATACGCAGTATTTT. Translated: CASSQNGMLGTDTQYF.